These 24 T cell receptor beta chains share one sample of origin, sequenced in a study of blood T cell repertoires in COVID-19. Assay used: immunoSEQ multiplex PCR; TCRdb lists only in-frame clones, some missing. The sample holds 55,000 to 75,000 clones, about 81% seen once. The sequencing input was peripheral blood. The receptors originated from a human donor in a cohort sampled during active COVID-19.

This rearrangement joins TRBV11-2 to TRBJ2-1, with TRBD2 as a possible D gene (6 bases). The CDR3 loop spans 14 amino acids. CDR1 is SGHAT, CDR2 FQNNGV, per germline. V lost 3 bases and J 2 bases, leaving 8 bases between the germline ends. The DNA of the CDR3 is TGTGCCAGCAGCTTCGGGGGTACCTACAATGAGCAGTTCTTC. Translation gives CASSFGGTYNEQFF.

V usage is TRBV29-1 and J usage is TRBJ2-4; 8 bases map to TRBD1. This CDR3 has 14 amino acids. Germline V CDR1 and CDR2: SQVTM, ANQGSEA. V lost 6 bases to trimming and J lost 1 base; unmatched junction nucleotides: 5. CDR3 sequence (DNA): TGCAGCGTATCAGGGGGCAAGGCCAAAAACATTCAGTACTTC. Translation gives CSVSGGKAKNIQYF.

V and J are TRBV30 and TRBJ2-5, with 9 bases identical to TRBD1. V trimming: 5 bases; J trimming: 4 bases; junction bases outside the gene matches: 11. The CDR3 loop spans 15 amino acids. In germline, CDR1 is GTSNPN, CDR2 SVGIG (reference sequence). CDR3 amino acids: CAWETGTGLVETQYF. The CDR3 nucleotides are TGTGCCTGGGAAACCGGGACAGGGCTGGTAGAGACCCAGTACTTC. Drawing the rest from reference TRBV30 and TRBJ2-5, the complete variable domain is SQTIHQWPATLVQPVGSPLSLECTVEGTSNPNLYWYRQAAGRGLQLLFYSVGIGQISSEVPQNLSASRPQDRQFILSSKKLLLSDSGFYLCAWETGTGLVETQYFGPGTRLLVL.

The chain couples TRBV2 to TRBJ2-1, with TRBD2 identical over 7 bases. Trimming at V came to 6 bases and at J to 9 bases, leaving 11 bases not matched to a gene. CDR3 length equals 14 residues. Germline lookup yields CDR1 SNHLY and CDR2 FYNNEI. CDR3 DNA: TGTGCCAGCAGCCTAGCGAGTGGCGGGAGTGAGCAGTTCTTC. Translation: CASSLASGGSEQFF.

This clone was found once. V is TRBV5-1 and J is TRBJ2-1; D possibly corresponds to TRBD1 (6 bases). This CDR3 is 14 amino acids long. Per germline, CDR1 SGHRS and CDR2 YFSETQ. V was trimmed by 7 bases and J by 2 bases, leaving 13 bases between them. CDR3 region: CASSPGETYNEQFF. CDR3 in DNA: TGCGCCAGCTCCCCAGGGGAGACCTACAATGAGCAGTTCTTC.

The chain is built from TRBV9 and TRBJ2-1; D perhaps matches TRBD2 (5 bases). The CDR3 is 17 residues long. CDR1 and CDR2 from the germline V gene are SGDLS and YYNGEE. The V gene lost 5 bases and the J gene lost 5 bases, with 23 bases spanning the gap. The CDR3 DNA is TGTGCCAGCAGTGCCAACGGGATGCACGCGCGGGACAATGAGCAGTTCTTC. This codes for CASSANGMHARDNEQFF.

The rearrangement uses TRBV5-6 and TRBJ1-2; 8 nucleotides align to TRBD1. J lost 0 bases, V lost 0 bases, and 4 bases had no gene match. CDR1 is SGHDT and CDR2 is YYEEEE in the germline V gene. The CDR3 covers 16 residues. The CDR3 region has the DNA TGTGCCAGCAGCTTGGCGATGACAGGGGCTAACTATGGCTACACCTTC. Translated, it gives CASSLAMTGANYGYTF.

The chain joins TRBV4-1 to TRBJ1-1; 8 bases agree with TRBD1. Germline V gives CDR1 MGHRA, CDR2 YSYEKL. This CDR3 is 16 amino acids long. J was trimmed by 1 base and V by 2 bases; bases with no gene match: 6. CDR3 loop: CASSQITGTGNTEAFF. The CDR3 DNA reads TGCGCCAGCAGCCAAATTACCGGGACAGGGAACACTGAAGCTTTCTTT.

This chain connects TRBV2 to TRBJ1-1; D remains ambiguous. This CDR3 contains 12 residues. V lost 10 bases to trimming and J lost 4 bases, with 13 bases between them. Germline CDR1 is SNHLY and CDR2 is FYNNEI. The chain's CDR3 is CAIRSSLTEAFF. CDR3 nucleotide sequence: TGTGCCATCCGGTCATCCCTCACTGAAGCTTTCTTT.

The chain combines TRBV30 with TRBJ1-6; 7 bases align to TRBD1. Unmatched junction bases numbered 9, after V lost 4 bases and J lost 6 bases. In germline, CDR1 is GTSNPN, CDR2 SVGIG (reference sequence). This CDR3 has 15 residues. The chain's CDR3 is CAWTQGVVGNSPLHF. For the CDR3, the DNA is TGTGCCTGGACCCAGGGGGTAGTTGGTAATTCACCCCTCCACTTT.

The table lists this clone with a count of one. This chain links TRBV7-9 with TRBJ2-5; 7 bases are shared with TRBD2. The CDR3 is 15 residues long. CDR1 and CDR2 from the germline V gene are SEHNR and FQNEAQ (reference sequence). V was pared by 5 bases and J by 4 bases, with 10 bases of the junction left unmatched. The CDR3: CASSPERGPRETQYF. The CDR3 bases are TGTGCCAGCAGCCCCGAGCGGGGTCCCCGAGAGACCCAGTACTTC.

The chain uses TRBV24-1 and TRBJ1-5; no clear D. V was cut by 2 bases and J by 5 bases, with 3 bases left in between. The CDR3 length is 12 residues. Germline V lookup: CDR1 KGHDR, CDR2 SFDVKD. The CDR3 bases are TGTGCCACCAGTGATTCGGATCAGCCCCAGCATTTT. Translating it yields CATSDSDQPQHF.

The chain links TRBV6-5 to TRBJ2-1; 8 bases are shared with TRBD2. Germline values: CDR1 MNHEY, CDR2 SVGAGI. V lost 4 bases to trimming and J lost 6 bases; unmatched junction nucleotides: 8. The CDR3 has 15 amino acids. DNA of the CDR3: TGTGCCAGCAGTTCCGCCGGGGGGGGGTTCAATGAGCAGTTCTTC. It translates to CASSSAGGGFNEQFF.

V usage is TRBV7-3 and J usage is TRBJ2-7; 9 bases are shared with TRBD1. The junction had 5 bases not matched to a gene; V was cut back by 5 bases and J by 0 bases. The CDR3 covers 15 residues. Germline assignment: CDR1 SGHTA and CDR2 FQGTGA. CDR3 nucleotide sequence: TGTGCCAGCAGCATGACAGGGGGACCCTCCTACGAGCAGTACTTC. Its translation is CASSMTGGPSYEQYF.

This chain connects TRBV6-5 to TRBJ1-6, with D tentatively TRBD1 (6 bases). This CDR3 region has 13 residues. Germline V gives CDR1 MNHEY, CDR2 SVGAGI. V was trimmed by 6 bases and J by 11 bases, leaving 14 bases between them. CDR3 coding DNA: TGTGCCAGCAGCGACAGGAATATGACACCCCTCCACTTT. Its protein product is CASSDRNMTPLHF.

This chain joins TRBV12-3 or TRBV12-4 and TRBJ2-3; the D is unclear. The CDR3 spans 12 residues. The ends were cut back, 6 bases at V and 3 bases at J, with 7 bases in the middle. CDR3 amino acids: CASSPRTDTQYF. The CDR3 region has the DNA TGTGCCAGCAGCCCTAGGACAGATACGCAGTATTTT.

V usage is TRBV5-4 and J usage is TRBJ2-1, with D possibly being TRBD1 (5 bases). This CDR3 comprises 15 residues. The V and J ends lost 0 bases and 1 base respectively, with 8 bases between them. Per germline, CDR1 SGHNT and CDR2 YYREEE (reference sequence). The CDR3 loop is CASSLGQGSYNEQFF. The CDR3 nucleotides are TGTGCCAGCAGCTTGGGGCAGGGATCCTACAATGAGCAGTTCTTC.

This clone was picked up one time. CDR3 DNA sequence: TGTGCCAGCAGTGTACCCGACTCCGAAGCGCAGTATTTT. Protein sequence: CASSVPDSEAQYF. The V call is TRBV28, the J call TRBJ2-3; D is ambiguous. V was trimmed by 5 bases and J by 10 bases, leaving 16 bases between them. The CDR3 loop spans 13 amino acids. The germline CDR1 and CDR2 sequences are MDHEN and SYDVKM.

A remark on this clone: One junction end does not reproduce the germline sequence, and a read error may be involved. Here the CDR3 reads CAGSLLRGTQYF. The DNA of the CDR3 is TGTGCCGGCAGTTTACTGCGGGGGACCCAGTACTTC. The chain carries TRBV28 and TRBJ2-5, with a weak D call TRBD2 (6 bases). This CDR3 is built from 12 residues. From germline, CDR1 is MDHEN and CDR2 SYDVKM.

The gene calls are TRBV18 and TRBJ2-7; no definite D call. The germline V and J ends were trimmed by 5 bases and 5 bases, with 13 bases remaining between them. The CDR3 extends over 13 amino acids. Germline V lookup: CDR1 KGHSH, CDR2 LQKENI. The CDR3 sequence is CASSYAGIDEQYF. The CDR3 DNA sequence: TGTGCCAGCTCATATGCAGGTATAGACGAGCAGTACTTC.

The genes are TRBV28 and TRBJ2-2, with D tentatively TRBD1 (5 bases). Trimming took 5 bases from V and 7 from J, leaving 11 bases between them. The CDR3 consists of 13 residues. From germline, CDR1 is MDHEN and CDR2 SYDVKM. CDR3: CASSIPGIGELFF. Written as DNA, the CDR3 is TGTGCCAGCAGTATCCCAGGGATCGGGGAGCTGTTTTTT.

CDR3 residues: CASSLAVNTEAFF. The CDR3 coding sequence is TGTGCCAGCAGCTTAGCGGTGAACACTGAAGCTTTCTTT. The chain links TRBV11-2 to TRBJ1-1; D remains unclear. Deletions cut 1 base from V and 0 bases from J, with 3 bases between. The CDR3 runs 13 residues. The germline V gene encodes CDR1 SGHAT and CDR2 FQNNGV.

The CDR3 loop is CASSLGHGGNSYEQYF. The CDR3 nucleotides read TGTGCCAGCAGCTTAGGACATGGGGGGAACTCCTACGAGCAGTACTTC. The rearrangement links TRBV7-2 to TRBJ2-7; tentative D call: TRBD2 (6 bases). This CDR3 contains 16 residues. Germline values: CDR1 SGHTA, CDR2 FQGNSA. Trimming stripped 1 base from V and 0 bases from J, with 13 bases between. The full variable domain, its missing parts supplied by reference TRBV7-2 and TRBJ2-7, is GAGVSQSPSNKVTEKGKDVELRCDPISGHTALYWYRQSLGQGLEFLIYFQGNSAPDKSGLPSDRFSAERTGGSVSTLTIQRTQQEDSAVYLCASSLGHGGNSYEQYFGPGTRLTVT.

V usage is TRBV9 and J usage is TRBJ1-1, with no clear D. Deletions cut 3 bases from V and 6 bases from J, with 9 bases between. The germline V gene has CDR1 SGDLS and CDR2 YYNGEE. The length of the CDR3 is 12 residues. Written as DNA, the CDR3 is TGTGCCAGCAGCGAGCAAGGAGCTGAAGCTTTCTTT. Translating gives CASSEQGAEAFF.